A single sample is the source of the 20 T cell receptor beta chains below, sequenced in a study of blood T cells in healthy people across ages. Combining a sample-barcoded 5' primer with a J-beta primer mix, a second PCR ran for roughly 7 to 12 cycles. TCRdb independently ran MiXCR on the 5' RACE reads; one entry per CDR3 protein. Among 1.5 million to 2 million distinct CDR3 sequences listed, about 28% were seen once. Sequenced sample: blood. The receptors derive from a woman in her twenties or thirties in good health.

In this sample, this clonotype turned up many times. This sequence joins TRBV20-1 and TRBJ2-1; no clear D. This CDR3 is built from 13 residues. Trimming shortened V by 3 bases and J by 2 bases, and 8 bases separated the two germline ends. Germline V CDR1 and CDR2: DFQATT, SNEGSKA (reference sequence). CDR3 nucleotides: TGCAGTGCTAGGGGTGTCACCTACAATGAGCAGTTCTTC. Protein sequence: CSARGVTYNEQFF.

This chain uses TRBV7-9 with TRBJ1-4, with D hard to call. V lost 5 bases to trimming and J lost 8 bases, with 15 bases between them. CDR3 length: 14 residues. Germline CDR1 is SEHNR and CDR2 is FQNEAQ (reference sequence). This chain's CDR3 is CASSPSMEWEKLFF. CDR3 DNA sequence: TGTGCCAGCAGCCCCTCTATGGAGTGGGAAAAACTGTTTTTT.

This chain connects TRBV5-1 to TRBJ2-7; D may be TRBD1 (5 bases). This CDR3 is built from 14 residues. The ends were cut back, 4 bases at V and 0 bases at J, with 11 bases in the middle. Germline V lookup: CDR1 SGHRS, CDR2 YFSETQ. This CDR3 reads CASSPGHTSYEQYF. In nucleotides, the CDR3 is TGCGCCAGCAGCCCCGGACACACCTCCTACGAGCAGTACTTC.

This clonotype has a count of ten or more. This chain links TRBV12-3 or TRBV12-4 with TRBJ1-2, with 9 bases that match TRBD1. V gave up 5 bases and J gave up 6 bases; unmatched junction bases: 16. The CDR3 sequence is 17 residues long. The CDR3 DNA sequence: TGTGCCAGCAGTGCAGACGCCGGGACAGGGCGGTTTAATGGCTACACCTTC. Its protein product is CASSADAGTGRFNGYTF.

J is TRBJ1-1 and V is TRBV10-1, with D possibly being TRBD1 (5 bases). This CDR3 is built from 15 residues. Trimming left V 0 bases short and J 0 bases short, with 8 bases between. CDR1 is WNHNN and CDR2 is SYGVQD in the germline V gene (reference sequence). The CDR3 spells CASSESDSMNTEAFF. The CDR3 DNA follows: TGCGCCAGCAGTGAGTCAGACAGTATGAACACTGAAGCTTTCTTT.

This clonotype has only a few counts. The rearrangement links TRBV2 to TRBJ2-6; tentatively, D is TRBD1 or TRBD2 (5 bases each). V was cut by 7 bases and J by 2 bases, with 12 bases left in between. The CDR3 spans 15 residues. Germline CDR1 reads SNHLY; CDR2 reads FYNNEI. The CDR3, as DNA: TGTGCCAGCATGTACGGGGCGGCTGGGGCCAACGTCCTGACTTTC. Translated, it gives CASMYGAAGANVLTF.

This clonotype was observed at least ten times. The chain joins TRBV20-1 to TRBJ1-5; D not resolved. Germline CDR1 reads DFQATT; CDR2 reads SNEGSKA (reference sequence). The V and J ends lost 3 bases and 1 base respectively, with 7 bases between them. The CDR3 contains 13 residues. The CDR3 loop reads CSASIDSNQPQHF. Written as DNA, the CDR3 is TGCAGTGCTAGCATCGACAGCAATCAGCCCCAGCATTTT.

Here the CDR3 reads CASSQDGLLGADTQYF. As DNA, the CDR3 is TGTGCCAGCAGCCAAGATGGACTCCTCGGCGCAGATACGCAGTATTTT. This chain joins TRBV3-1 and TRBJ2-3, with D possibly matching TRBD2 (5 bases). V gave up 0 bases and J gave up 4 bases, with 14 bases separating them. CDR3 size: 16 residues. Germline values: CDR1 LGHDT, CDR2 YNNKEL (reference sequence).

The chain couples TRBV27 to TRBJ2-1; TRBD2 matches 11 bases. This CDR3 comprises 15 residues. J was trimmed by 6 bases and V by 7 bases; bases with no gene match: 8. CDR1 MNHEY and CDR2 SMNVEV come from the germline V gene (reference sequence). The CDR3 DNA follows: TGTGCCAGCATTTCCGGGACTAGCGGCCTCAATGAGCAGTTCTTC. It specifies CASISGTSGLNEQFF.

The chain combines TRBV29-1 with TRBJ2-1; D call uncertain. Germline values: CDR1 SQVTM, CDR2 ANQGSEA. With 3 bases removed from V and 5 bases from J, the gap between germline ends came to 11 bases. The CDR3 has 13 residues. CDR3 nucleotide sequence: TGCAGCGTTGACAAGTCGCTTAACAATGAGCAGTTCTTC. As protein: CSVDKSLNNEQFF.

This clonotype came up a few times. The chain couples TRBV7-9 to TRBJ2-7, with a weak D call TRBD1 (6 bases). Germline loops: CDR1 SEHNR, CDR2 FQNEAQ (reference sequence). The CDR3 has 14 amino acids. The V and J ends lost 5 bases and 2 bases respectively, with 13 bases between them. The CDR3 loop reads CASSPRTEAYEQYF. Written as DNA, the CDR3 is TGTGCCAGCAGCCCCAGGACAGAAGCCTACGAGCAGTACTTC. Combining the CDR3 with reference TRBV7-9 and TRBJ2-7 gives the whole variable domain DTGVSQNPRHKITKRGQNVTFRCDPISEHNRLYWYRQTLGQGPEFLTYFQNEAQLEKSRLLSDRFSAERPKGSFSTLEIQRTEQGDSAMYLCASSPRTEAYEQYFGPGTRLTVT.

This clonotype came up a few times. J is TRBJ1-5 and V is TRBV7-8, with TRBD1 as a possible D gene (5 bases). The germline V and J ends were trimmed by 0 bases and 6 bases, with 9 bases remaining between them. The germline V gene has CDR1 SGHVS and CDR2 FQNEAQ. The CDR3 spans 14 residues. The CDR3 DNA reads TGTGCCAGCAGCTTAGCAGGAGGGGTTCAGCCCCAGCATTTT. Translating gives CASSLAGGVQPQHF.

This chain links TRBV20-1 with TRBJ2-7; 8 positions match TRBD1. In germline, CDR1 is DFQATT, CDR2 SNEGSKA (reference sequence). After removal of 2 bases from V and 1 base from J, the junction contained 13 bases not matched to a gene. CDR3 length: 17 residues. The CDR3 spells CSARLPARTGLSYEQYF. For the CDR3, the DNA is TGCAGTGCTAGACTGCCCGCCAGGACAGGGCTTTCCTACGAGCAGTACTTC.

This clonotype came up many times. The V call is TRBV5-4, the J call TRBJ2-7; 7 positions match TRBD1. The V gene's germline CDR1 is SGHNT and CDR2 YYREEE (reference sequence). With 4 bases clipped from V and 0 bases from J, the junction kept 4 bases outside the gene matches. CDR3 length: 14 amino acids. The CDR3 is CASSRGDSSYEQYF. The CDR3 nucleotides are TGTGCCAGCAGCCGTGGGGACAGCTCCTACGAGCAGTACTTC. The entire variable domain, with the rest obtained from reference TRBV5-4 and TRBJ2-7, is as follows: ETGVTQSPTHLIKTRGQQVTLRCSSQSGHNTVSWYQQALGQGPQFIFQYYREEENGRGNFPPRFSGLQFPNYSSELNVNALELDDSALYLCASSRGDSSYEQYFGPGTRLTVT.

This clonotype was found a few times. The chain is built from TRBV10-3 and TRBJ2-3, with TRBD2 as a possible D gene (5 bases). The CDR3 is made up of 12 amino acids. CDR1 and CDR2 (germline): ENHRY, SYGVKD. The germline V and J ends were trimmed by 3 bases and 6 bases, with 7 bases remaining between them. This CDR3 is CAISDGGDTQYF. CDR3 bases: TGTGCCATCAGTGACGGCGGGGATACGCAGTATTTT.

This clonotype was picked up a small number of times. This chain links TRBV7-9 with TRBJ2-5, with unresolved D. CDR1 and CDR2 from the germline V gene are SEHNR and FQNEAQ (reference sequence). The V gene lost 1 base and the J gene lost 1 base, with 7 bases spanning the gap. This CDR3 has 14 residues. Written as DNA, the CDR3 is TGTGCCAGCAGCTTAGACCAGGTCCAAGAGACCCAGTACTTC. Its translation is CASSLDQVQETQYF. The variable domain in full, with the rest retrieved from reference TRBV7-9 and TRBJ2-5, is DTGVSQNPRHKITKRGQNVTFRCDPISEHNRLYWYRQTLGQGPEFLTYFQNEAQLEKSRLLSDRFSAERPKGSFSTLEIQRTEQGDSAMYLCASSLDQVQETQYFGPGTRLLVL.

This clonotype was counted a few times. The chain couples TRBV3-1 to TRBJ2-7; 7 positions match TRBD1. Germline-derived CDR1 and CDR2 are LGHDT and YNNKEL (reference sequence). Losses at the gene ends were 0 bases for V and 7 bases for J; bases not matched to a gene: 3. The CDR3 consists of 13 residues. CDR3 bases: TGTGCCAGCAGCCAAGATGCGACAGGGGAGCAGTACTTC. It encodes CASSQDATGEQYF.

The sample holds a few counts of this clonotype. The rearrangement joins TRBV14 to TRBJ1-4; no definite D call. Germline V CDR1 and CDR2: SGHDN, FVKESK. The CDR3 extends over 15 amino acids. V lost 4 bases and J 8 bases, leaving 17 bases between the germline ends. The CDR3 DNA reads as TGTGCCAGCAGCCTCACGGGCCTGAGTGGCGAAAAACTGTTTTTT. Translating it yields CASSLTGLSGEKLFF.

This clonotype was detected a few times. At one of its ends the junction is not consistent with the germline gene, which may arise from a read error. Here the CDR3 DNA reads TGTGCCAGCAACCAAGATTACAGGGGTATCTATGGCTACACCTTC. The encoded protein is CASNQDYRGIYGYTF. The rearrangement uses TRBV3-1 and TRBJ1-2; 7 positions match TRBD1. Germline CDR1 LGHDT, CDR2 YNNKEL (reference sequence). CDR3 length equals 15 residues.

Notes on this clonotype: A read error may explain this, as a much larger clone is one base away. V and J are TRBV12-3 or TRBV12-4 and TRBJ2-6; 8 bases map to TRBD1. V was clipped by 5 bases and J by 0 bases; unmatched bases: 3. The CDR3 totals 16 residues. CDR3 in DNA: TGTGCCAGCAGTGGGACAGGTGCCTCTGGGGCCAACGTCCTGACTTTC. This sequence encodes CASSGTGASGANVLTF.